This is a list of T cell receptor beta chains from one sample in a study of T-cell reconstitution after alpha-beta-depleted transplantation in children. MiXCR was run by TCRdb on the PCR reads, yielding one entry per CDR3 protein. The sample includes approximately 150,000 distinct CDR3 sequences, around 9% of them seen just once. The sample was PBMCs, mostly from graft donor cells, taken 180 days after TCRalphabeta/CD19-depleted stem cell transplant. These receptors originate from a female patient aged 2 to 10 who had a stem cell transplant for congenital amegakaryocytic thrombocytopenia, so the T cells may come from the graft donor. The CDR3 runs from the conserved cysteine through the conserved F or W. The D gene is left open where the match is weak. Clone size is given for some rows only: seen once, a few or many times, or a class if the clone is expanded.

>TRBD1|TRBJ1-5|many|TRBV20-1
CSASPGTGGRNQPQHF
TGCAGTGCTAGTCCCGGGACAGGTGGGAGGAATCAGCCCCAGCATTTT
>-|TRBJ2-3|-|TRBV3-1
CASSSQYTQYF
TGTGCCAGCAGCTCTCAATATACGCAGTATTTT
>-|TRBJ2-7|-|TRBV11-2
CASSLSSFPTYEQYF
TGTGCCAGCAGCTTGTCGAGCTTCCCCACCTACGAGCAGTACTTC
>-|TRBJ2-1|few|TRBV18
CASSPGVWGEQFF
TGTGCCAGCTCACCAGGGGTCTGGGGAGAGCAGTTCTTC
>-|TRBJ1-6|many|TRBV5-1
CASSLDRASSPLHF
TGCGCCAGCAGCTTGGACAGGGCCAGTTCACCCCTCCACTTT
>-|TRBJ2-5|many|TRBV10-3
CAISEFGETQYF
TGTGCCATCAGTGAGTTTGGGGAGACCCAGTACTTC
>-|TRBJ1-2|few|TRBV28
CASSPRHPSNYGYTF
TGTGCCAGCAGTCCCCGGCACCCCTCTAACTATGGCTACACCTTC
>TRBD1|TRBJ2-7|many|TRBV2
CASSIRQGAYEQYF
TGTGCCAGCAGTATAAGACAGGGAGCCTACGAGCAGTACTTC
>-|TRBJ1-1|many|TRBV28
CASSYRVYTEAFF
TGTGCCAGCAGCTATCGGGTTTACACTGAAGCTTTCTTT
>-|TRBJ2-5|few|TRBV6-1
CASSEWGQAGRETQYF
TGTGCCAGCAGTGAATGGGGGCAGGCGGGACGTGAGACCCAGTACTTC
>-|TRBJ2-6|many|TRBV6-5
CASIRSTGANVLTF
TGTGCCAGCATCAGGAGCACTGGGGCCAACGTCCTGACTTTC
>-|TRBJ1-5|many|TRBV20-1
CSARGGRDQPQHF
TGCAGTGCTAGAGGAGGGAGAGACCAGCCCCAGCATTTT
>-|TRBJ1-4|many|TRBV7-8
CASSIRFGGFNEKLFF
TGTGCCAGCAGCATTCGGTTTGGGGGCTTTAATGAAAAACTGTTTTTT
>-|TRBJ2-5|many|TRBV7-9
CASREGVKETQYF
TGTGCCAGCAGAGAGGGAGTAAAGGAGACCCAGTACTTC
>-|TRBJ2-2|many|TRBV7-2
CASSLAVGELFF
TGTGCCAGCAGCTTAGCGGTCGGGGAGCTGTTTTTT
>-|TRBJ2-5|-|TRBV5-1
CASSFLQGQETQYF
TGCGCCAGCAGCTTCTTGCAGGGACAAGAGACCCAGTACTTC
>-|TRBJ2-7|many|TRBV28
CASSLLSSFDEQYF
TGTGCCAGCAGTTTACTTTCTAGCTTCGACGAGCAGTACTTC
>-|TRBJ2-6|-|TRBV15
CATSTRRSYRSGANVLTF
TGTGCCACCAGCACCCGACGGTCTTACCGCTCTGGGGCCAACGTCCTGACTTTC
>-|TRBJ1-1|-|TRBV4-1
CASSQEQGRAMNTEAFF
TGCGCCAGCAGCCAAGAACAAGGACGGGCCATGAACACTGAAGCTTTCTTT
>TRBD1|TRBJ1-5|-|TRBV6-2/TRBV6-3
CASRGFRGLGSNQPQHF
TGTGCCAGCAGGGGTTTCAGGGGGCTTGGGAGCAATCAGCCCCAGCATTTT
>-|TRBJ1-5|many|TRBV28
CASSLLGTRLGNQPQHF
TGTGCCAGCAGTTTATTGGGGACAAGGCTGGGCAATCAGCCCCAGCATTTT
>-|TRBJ1-5|-|TRBV5-6
CASSLEAGKPQHF
TGTGCCAGCAGCTTGGAGGCGGGCAAGCCCCAGCATTTT
>TRBD2|TRBJ2-3|many|TRBV12-3/TRBV12-4
CASSGRGPNLTDTQYF
TGTGCCAGCAGCGGGAGGGGACCGAACCTCACAGATACGCAGTATTTT
>TRBD2|TRBJ2-1|many|TRBV29-1
CSATPGLAGFLDEQFF
TGCAGCGCAACCCCGGGACTAGCGGGTTTTTTGGATGAGCAGTTCTTC
>-|TRBJ2-1|many|TRBV10-3
CAISESSLGDEQFF
TGTGCCATCAGTGAGTCGTCTCTCGGGGATGAGCAGTTCTTC
>-|TRBJ2-3|-|TRBV7-9
CASSSGTSTDTQYF
TGTGCCAGCAGCTCCGGGACAAGCACAGATACGCAGTATTTT
>-|TRBJ2-2|many|TRBV7-9
CASSLGTGNTGELFF
TGTGCCAGCAGCTTAGGCACGGGGAACACCGGGGAGCTGTTTTTT
>-|TRBJ2-6|few|TRBV7-6
CASSLARGPSGANVLTF
TGTGCCAGCAGCTTAGCGCGAGGACCCTCTGGGGCCAACGTCCTGACTTTC
>TRBD2|TRBJ2-7|many|TRBV20-1
CSARDLVSGSSYEQYF
TGCAGTGCTAGAGATCTTGTTAGCGGGAGCTCCTACGAGCAGTACTTC
>TRBD2|TRBJ2-7|few|TRBV30
CAWSAGTRGYEQYF
TGTGCCTGGAGTGCCGGGACTAGGGGCTACGAGCAGTACTTC
>TRBD1|TRBJ2-5|-|TRBV18
CASTTGGAETQYF
TGTGCCAGCACCACAGGGGGCGCAGAGACCCAGTACTTC
>-|TRBJ1-5|-|TRBV30
CAWSVGDTLWGNQPQHF
TGTGCCTGGAGTGTAGGGGATACCCTTTGGGGCAATCAGCCCCAGCATTTT
>-|TRBJ2-7|-|TRBV4-2
CASSQDLRLGMDEQYF
TGTGCCAGCAGCCAAGATCTCCGACTTGGGATGGACGAGCAGTACTTC
>TRBD2|TRBJ2-2|many|TRBV10-3
CAISWTGGAAGELFF
TGTGCCATCAGTTGGACGGGAGGAGCGGCCGGGGAGCTGTTTTTT
>-|TRBJ2-1|-|TRBV5-1
CASSYRLRARSYNEQFF
TGCGCCAGCAGCTACCGTTTGCGGGCCCGCTCCTACAATGAGCAGTTCTTC
>-|TRBJ2-5|many|TRBV5-1
CASSTTNQETQYF
TGCGCCAGCAGCACGACCAACCAAGAGACCCAGTACTTC
>-|TRBJ2-7|many|TRBV25-1
CASSDREGPYEQYF
TGTGCCAGCAGTGATCGAGAGGGCCCCTACGAGCAGTACTTC
>TRBD1|TRBJ1-2|-|TRBV20-1
CSARATGIDYGYTF
TGCAGTGCTAGGGCGACAGGGATCGACTATGGCTACACCTTC
>-|TRBJ2-7|many|TRBV20-1
CSARDPQGPYEQYF
TGCAGTGCTAGAGATCCACAGGGACCCTACGAGCAGTACTTC
>-|TRBJ2-2|-|TRBV5-1
CASSFQVLDTGELFF
TGCGCCAGCAGCTTCCAGGTGTTGGACACCGGGGAGCTGTTTTTT
>-|TRBJ2-4|many|TRBV28
CASTFRGAAKNIQYF
TGTGCCAGCACCTTTCGGGGGGCGGCCAAAAACATTCAGTACTTC
>-|TRBJ2-7|few|TRBV9
CASSVGNDVDEQYF
TGTGCCAGCAGCGTAGGTAATGACGTGGACGAGCAGTACTTC
>TRBD1|TRBJ1-1|few|TRBV5-1
CASSQEQGGNTEAFF
TGCGCCAGCAGCCAGGAACAGGGGGGGAACACTGAAGCTTTCTTT
>-|TRBJ2-2|many|TRBV28
CASSLYMDPKAAGELFF
TGTGCCAGCAGTTTATATATGGACCCGAAGGCCGCCGGGGAGCTGTTTTTT
>-|TRBJ1-2|few|TRBV6-4
CASSPYSPIGGYTF
TGTGCCAGCAGTCCGTATTCCCCAATTGGGGGCTACACCTTC
>-|TRBJ2-2|many|TRBV12-3/TRBV12-4
CASSLRGTGELFF
TGTGCCAGCAGTTTAAGGGGAACCGGGGAGCTGTTTTTT